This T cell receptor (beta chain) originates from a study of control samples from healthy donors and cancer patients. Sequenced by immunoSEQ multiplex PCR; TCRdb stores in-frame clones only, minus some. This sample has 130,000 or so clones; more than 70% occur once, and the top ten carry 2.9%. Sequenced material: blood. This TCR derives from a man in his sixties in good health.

CDR3 in DNA: TGTGCCAGCAGCTTAGGCGTAGGAGAGACCCACCCCCAGTACTTC. This sequence encodes CASSLGVGETHPQYF. The V call is TRBV7-9, the J call TRBJ2-5; D call uncertain. The CDR3 is 15 amino acids. The germline V gene encodes CDR1 SEHNR and CDR2 FQNEAQ (reference sequence). V lost 1 base to trimming and J lost 9 bases, with 18 bases between them.